This T cell receptor (beta chain) was observed in a study of cytomegalovirus exposure and HLA in healthy donors. Whole-study context: From 190 million or so T cells, an earlier analysis saw under 140 million unique TCR beta sequences. Study outcomes and limitations: Most of the TCR beta V segments (in an earlier analysis) were productive either about 87% or about 30% of the time. In a later analysis, parvovirus B19, influenza, CMV and Epstein-Barr virus appeared linked to several top co-occurrence clusters.

V was cut by 3 bases and J by 5 bases, with 12 bases left in between. This CDR3 has 14 amino acids. Germline loops: CDR1 KGHSH, CDR2 LQKENI. Details on this clone: Its cognate antigen is unknown.

PCR involved 60 Vbeta and 13 Jbeta primers. Assay: immunoSEQ multiplex PCR; the TCRdb copy retains only in-frame clones and omits some. Here the sample spans 100,000 to 150,000 clones, roughly 80% being singletons. The rearrangement joins TRBV18 to TRBJ2-3, with TRBD1 as a possible D gene (6 bases). The TCR comes from a young man in good health and CMV-seronegative. The source material was PBMCs. CDR3 region: CASSPGRGGDTQYF. The CDR3 DNA is TGTGCCAGCTCACCTGGCAGGGGTGGAGATACGCAGTATTTT.